This passage covers 16 T cell receptor beta chains from one sample sequenced in a study of blood T cell repertoires in COVID-19. Libraries were prepared by immunoSEQ multiplex PCR; TCRdb keeps only in-frame clonotypes and omits some of them. The profile shows under 100,000 clones, about nine tenths of them singletons. Sequenced sample: peripheral blood. The receptors originated from a human donor in a cohort sampled during active COVID-19.

The gene calls are TRBV9 and TRBJ2-7; 7 nucleotides match TRBD1. V trimming: 2 bases; J trimming: 3 bases; junction bases outside the gene matches: 2. CDR1 is SGDLS and CDR2 is YYNGEE in the germline V gene. This CDR3 contains 13 residues. The CDR3 region is CASSVSGGYEQYF. The CDR3 nucleotides are TGTGCCAGCAGCGTCTCAGGGGGCTACGAGCAGTACTTC.

The genes are TRBV6-9 and TRBJ2-1; weak D call: TRBD1 (6 bases). The germline V gene encodes CDR1 MNHGY and CDR2 SVAAGI. The CDR3 extends over 15 amino acids. V lost 9 bases, J lost 5 bases, and 20 bases lay in between. DNA for the CDR3: TGTGCCAGTCCTCCCGACAGGAAGGGCAACAATGAGCAGTTCTTC. This gives the protein CASPPDRKGNNEQFF.

The chain uses TRBV5-4 and TRBJ2-2; the D gene is possibly TRBD2 (5 bases). This CDR3 spans 16 amino acids. Trimming left V 1 base short and J 0 bases short, with 10 bases between. Germline loops: CDR1 SGHNT, CDR2 YYREEE (reference sequence). CDR3 sequence: CASSLQSGANTGELFF. The CDR3 nucleotides read TGTGCCAGCAGCTTGCAATCCGGGGCGAACACCGGGGAGCTGTTTTTT.

Only one count was recorded for this clone. The chain carries TRBV11-2 and TRBJ1-1; TRBD1 might be the D (6 bases). In germline, CDR1 is SGHAT, CDR2 FQNNGV. This CDR3 region has 13 residues. The germline V and J ends were trimmed by 3 bases and 4 bases, with 9 bases remaining between them. The CDR3 region has the DNA TGTGCCAGCAGCTTCCTCAGGGGCACTGAAGCTTTCTTT. It is translated as CASSFLRGTEAFF.

This chain uses TRBV7-9 with TRBJ2-1; the D gene is possibly TRBD2 (6 bases). The CDR3 sequence is 12 residues long. V dropped 10 bases and J dropped 9 bases, with 16 bases sitting between them. Germline-derived CDR1 and CDR2 are SEHNR and FQNEAQ (reference sequence). The CDR3 DNA follows: TGTGCCACCTGGGGGGTAGTTGGTGAGCAGTTCTTC. Protein: CATWGVVGEQFF.

The CDR3 region has the DNA TGTGCCAGCAGGCGAGACAGGGCTGGGGACGCTTTCTTT. This sequence encodes CASRRDRAGDAFF. The genes are TRBV6-5 and TRBJ1-1; 7 bases line up with TRBD1. CDR3 length: 13 amino acids. The junction had 12 bases not matched to a gene; V was cut back by 6 bases and J by 11 bases. Germline V gives CDR1 MNHEY, CDR2 SVGAGI.

The V call is TRBV27, the J call TRBJ2-3, with TRBD2 matching over 7 bases. Germline V gives CDR1 MNHEY, CDR2 SMNVEV (reference sequence). The trim removed 6 bases at V and 1 base at J, leaving 10 bases unmatched. The length of the CDR3 is 16 residues. In DNA, the CDR3 is TGTGCCAGCAGACCCCTCGGGGCGGGGGGCACAGATACGCAGTATTTT. It translates to CASRPLGAGGTDTQYF.

This chain links TRBV27 with TRBJ1-1; no clear D gene. V lost 0 bases to trimming and J lost 5 bases, with 7 bases between them. Per germline, CDR1 MNHEY and CDR2 SMNVEV (reference sequence). The CDR3 consists of 13 residues. CDR3 bases: TGTGCCAGCAGTTTATCCGCCAGGACTGAAGCTTTCTTT. Protein product: CASSLSARTEAFF.

J is TRBJ2-7 and V is TRBV4-2; TRBD2 agrees at 7 bases. This CDR3 has 16 residues. The V segment lost 5 bases and the J segment 0 bases; nucleotides outside the gene matches: 10. Germline CDR1 reads LGHNA; CDR2 reads YNFKEQ. CDR3: CASSFFLAVSSYEQYF. CDR3 DNA sequence: TGTGCCAGCAGCTTTTTCCTAGCGGTTAGCTCCTACGAGCAGTACTTC.

The chain carries TRBV7-9 and TRBJ1-2; D call uncertain. From germline, CDR1 is SEHNR and CDR2 FQNEAQ (reference sequence). Trimming shortened V by 2 bases and J by 6 bases, and 13 bases separated the two germline ends. The CDR3 contains 14 residues. CDR3 sequence: CASSLNRLTHGYTF. For the CDR3, the DNA is TGTGCCAGCAGCTTAAACAGACTAACGCATGGCTACACCTTC.

V usage is TRBV15 and J usage is TRBJ2-5, with no clear D. Looked up from germline, CDR1 is LNHNV and CDR2 is YYDKDF (reference sequence). V lost 2 bases and J 1 base, leaving 14 bases between the germline ends. This CDR3 has 16 amino acids. The CDR3 DNA sequence: TGTGCCACCAGCAGAAATCGGTACCCCTCCCAAGAGACCCAGTACTTC. Translating gives CATSRNRYPSQETQYF.

This clone came up once. The chain carries TRBV11-2 and TRBJ2-2; 9 bases are a match to TRBD2. J was trimmed by 6 bases and V by 8 bases; bases with no gene match: 13. This CDR3 comprises 16 residues. CDR1 is SGHAT and CDR2 is FQNNGV in the germline V gene. CDR3 region: CASGYGLAGKAGELFF. CDR3 nucleotides: TGTGCCAGCGGCTATGGGCTAGCGGGAAAGGCCGGGGAGCTGTTTTTT.

V gene TRBV29-1 combines with J gene TRBJ2-1; TRBD2 agrees at 8 bases. V lost 4 bases to trimming and J lost 3 bases; unmatched junction nucleotides: 11. The CDR3 loop spans 16 amino acids. Germline-derived CDR1 and CDR2 are SQVTM and ANQGSEA. The CDR3 sequence: CSVVPSPAGDYNEQFF. CDR3 coding DNA: TGCAGCGTTGTTCCCTCCCCAGCGGGAGACTACAATGAGCAGTTCTTC.

This clone was recorded only once. V gene TRBV6-5 combines with J gene TRBJ2-7; 9 bases align to TRBD2. J lost 0 bases, V lost 6 bases, and 6 bases had no gene match. The CDR3 loop spans 15 amino acids. Germline V lookup: CDR1 MNHEY, CDR2 SVGAGI. CDR3 bases: TGTGCCAGCAGCCGTGAGCGGGAGGACTCCTACGAGCAGTACTTC. It specifies CASSREREDSYEQYF.

The chain is built from TRBV3-1 (or the pseudogene TRBV3-2) and TRBJ1-1; D is perhaps TRBD1 (5 bases). The CDR3 runs 16 residues. Trimming cost V 7 bases and J 5 bases, with 23 bases left between them. From germline, CDR1 is LGHDT and CDR2 YNNKEL (reference sequence). The CDR3 is CASTHDTGRRRTEAFF. The CDR3, as DNA: TGTGCCAGCACCCACGACACAGGTCGACGAAGGACTGAAGCTTTCTTT.

V usage is TRBV27 and J usage is TRBJ2-1, with 11 positions matching TRBD2. Germline CDR1 and CDR2: MNHEY and SMNVEV (reference sequence). With V trimmed by 3 bases and J by 7 bases, 8 bases remained unmatched. The CDR3 covers 16 residues. The CDR3 loop is CASSFLTSGSGNEQFF. CDR3 nucleotides: TGTGCCAGCAGTTTCCTAACTAGCGGGAGTGGAAATGAGCAGTTCTTC.